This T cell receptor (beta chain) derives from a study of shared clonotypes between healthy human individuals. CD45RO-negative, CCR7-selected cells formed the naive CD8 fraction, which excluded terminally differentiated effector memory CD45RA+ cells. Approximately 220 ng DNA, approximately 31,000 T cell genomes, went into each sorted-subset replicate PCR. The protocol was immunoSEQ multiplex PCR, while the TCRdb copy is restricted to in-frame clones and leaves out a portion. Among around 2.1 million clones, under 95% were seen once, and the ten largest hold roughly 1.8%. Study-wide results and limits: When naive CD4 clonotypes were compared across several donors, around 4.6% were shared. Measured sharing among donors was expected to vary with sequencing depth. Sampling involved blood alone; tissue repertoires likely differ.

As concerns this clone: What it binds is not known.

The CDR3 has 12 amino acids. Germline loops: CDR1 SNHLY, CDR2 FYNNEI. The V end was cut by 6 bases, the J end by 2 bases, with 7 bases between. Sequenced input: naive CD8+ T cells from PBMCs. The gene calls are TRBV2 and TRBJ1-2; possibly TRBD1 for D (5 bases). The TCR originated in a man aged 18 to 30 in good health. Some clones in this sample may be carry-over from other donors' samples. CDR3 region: CASRGRNYGYTF. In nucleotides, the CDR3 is TGTGCCAGCAGGGGACGGAACTATGGCTACACCTTC.